The T cell receptor (beta chain) under discussion was sequenced for a study of CD8 T cells in Susac syndrome. This CDR3 spans 14 amino acids. The germline gives CDR1 SGHRS, CDR2 YFSETQ. Trimming took off 0 bases at V and 6 bases at J, with 11 bases between the two ends. The count of this clonotype is one. The RNA input was roughly 0.45 to 1 ug, and it was reverse transcribed with random hexamers. TCRdb re-derived calls from the immunoSEQ multiplex PCR reads in MiXCR, one entry per CDR3 protein. The data contain under 200,000 distinct CDR3 sequences, 90% to 95% of them singletons. This TCR came from a human donor in good health. This chain links TRBV5-1 with TRBJ2-3; D remains ambiguous. Sequencing used CD4+ T cells from PBMCs. The CDR3 DNA reads as TGCGCCAGCAGCTTGGGGGTTATTGGGGATACGCAGTATTTT. Its protein is CASSLGVIGDTQYF.